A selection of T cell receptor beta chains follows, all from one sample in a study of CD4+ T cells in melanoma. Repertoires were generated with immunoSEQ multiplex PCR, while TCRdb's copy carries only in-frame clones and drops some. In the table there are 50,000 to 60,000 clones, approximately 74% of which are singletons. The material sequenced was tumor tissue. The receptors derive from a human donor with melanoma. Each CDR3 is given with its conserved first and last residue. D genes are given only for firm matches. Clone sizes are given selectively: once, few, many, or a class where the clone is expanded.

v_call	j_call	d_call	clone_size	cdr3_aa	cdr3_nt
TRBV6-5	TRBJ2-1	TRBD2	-	CASSYSTSGGAGQFF	TGTGCCAGCAGTTACTCGACTAGCGGGGGGGCAGGGCAATTCTTC
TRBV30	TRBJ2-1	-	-	CAWSFSGYNEQFF	TGTGCCTGGAGTTTCTCAGGATACAATGAGCAGTTCTTC
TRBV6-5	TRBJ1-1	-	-	CASSLGPRGNTEAFF	TGTGCCAGCAGCTTGGGACCGCGGGGGAACACTGAAGCTTTCTTT
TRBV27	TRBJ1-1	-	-	CASSLSPGMNTEAFF	TGTGCCAGCAGTTTATCTCCAGGGATGAACACTGAAGCTTTCTTT
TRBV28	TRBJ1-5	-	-	CASTPGGVEGVNQPQHF	TGTGCCAGCACGCCGGGGGGGGTAGAAGGGGTCAATCAGCCCCAGCATTTT
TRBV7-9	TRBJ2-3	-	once	CASSPLGRTDTQYF	TGTGCCAGCAGCCCTCTGGGGCGCACAGATACGCAGTATTTT
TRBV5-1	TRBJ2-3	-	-	CASRLGDTQYF	TGCGCCAGCAGACTCGGGGATACGCAGTATTTT
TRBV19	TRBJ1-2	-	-	CASSLAWGDWNYGYTF	TGTGCCAGTAGTCTTGCTTGGGGGGACTGGAACTATGGCTACACCTTC
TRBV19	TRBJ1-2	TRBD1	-	CASTQRQGGHGYTF	TGTGCCAGTACCCAAAGGCAGGGGGGCCATGGCTACACCTTC
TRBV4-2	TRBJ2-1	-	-	CASSQGGTPWNEQFF	TGTGCCAGCAGCCAAGGAGGGACCCCCTGGAATGAGCAGTTCTTC
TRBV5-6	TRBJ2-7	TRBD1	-	CASSFGTGSSYEQYF	TGTGCCAGCAGCTTTGGGACAGGGAGCTCCTACGAGCAGTACTTC
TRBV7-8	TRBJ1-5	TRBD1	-	CASSPKRTGLNQPQHF	TGTGCCAGCAGCCCAAAGAGGACAGGGCTTAATCAGCCCCAGCATTTT
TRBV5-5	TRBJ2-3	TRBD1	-	CASSFMTGADTQYF	TGTGCCAGCAGCTTTATGACAGGGGCAGATACGCAGTATTTT
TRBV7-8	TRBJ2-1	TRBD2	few	CASSLLHRTSVSYNEQFF	TGTGCCAGCAGCTTATTACACCGGACTAGCGTCTCCTACAATGAGCAGTTCTTC
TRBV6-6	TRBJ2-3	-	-	CASSYGGPDTQYF	TGTGCCAGCAGTTATGGGGGGCCAGATACGCAGTATTTT
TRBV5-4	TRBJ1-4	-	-	CASSLGVSTNEKLFF	TGTGCCAGCAGCTTGGGGGTTTCAACTAATGAAAAACTGTTTTTT
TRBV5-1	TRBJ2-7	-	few	CASSLARGAYEQYF	TGCGCCAGCAGCTTGGCCAGGGGTGCCTACGAGCAGTACTTC
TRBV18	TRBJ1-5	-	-	CASSRTRDQPQHF	TGTGCCAGCTCACGCACCCGGGACCAGCCCCAGCATTTT
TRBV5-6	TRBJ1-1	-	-	CASSRLLITNTEAFF	TGTGCCAGCAGCCGCTTATTGATAACGAACACTGAAGCTTTCTTT
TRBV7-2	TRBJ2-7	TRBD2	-	CASSEGLAGGYEQYF	TGTGCCAGCAGCGAGGGACTAGCGGGGGGCTACGAGCAGTACTTC
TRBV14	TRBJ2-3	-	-	CASSQLERDTQYF	TGTGCCAGCAGCCAACTCGAGCGGGATACGCAGTATTTT
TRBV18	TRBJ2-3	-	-	CASSPPVVSTYTDTQYF	TGTGCCAGCTCACCACCGGTCGTGTCTACCTATACAGATACGCAGTATTTT
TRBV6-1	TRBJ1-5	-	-	CASSPQGVSNQPQHF	TGTGCCAGCAGTCCCCAAGGAGTTAGCAATCAGCCCCAGCATTTT
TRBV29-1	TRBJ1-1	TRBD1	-	CSVEDQGDTEAFF	TGCAGCGTTGAAGATCAGGGGGACACTGAAGCTTTCTTT
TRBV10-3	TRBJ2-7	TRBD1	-	CAISEDRGDEQYF	TGTGCCATCAGTGAAGACAGGGGAGACGAGCAGTACTTC
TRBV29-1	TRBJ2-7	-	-	CSGLGGSGSYEQYF	TGCAGCGGGCTAGGAGGGTCAGGGTCCTACGAGCAGTACTTC
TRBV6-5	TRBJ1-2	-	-	CASSFEGNYGYTF	TGTGCCAGCAGCTTCGAGGGCAACTATGGCTACACCTTC
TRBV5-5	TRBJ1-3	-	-	CATSSRAGNTIYF	TGTGCCACTTCCTCGAGAGCTGGAAACACCATATATTTT
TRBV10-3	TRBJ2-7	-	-	CAISESAGTYEQYF	TGTGCCATCAGTGAGTCTGCGGGGACATACGAGCAGTACTTC
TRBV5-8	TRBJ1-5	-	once	CASSLVGLGQPQHF	TGTGCCAGCAGCTTGGTGGGTCTTGGTCAGCCCCAGCATTTT
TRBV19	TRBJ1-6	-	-	CASTSRENSPLHF	TGTGCCAGTACCAGCCGCGAAAATTCACCCCTCCACTTT
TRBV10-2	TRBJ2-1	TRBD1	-	CASSGGQGFEQFF	TGCGCCAGCAGTGGGGGACAGGGGTTTGAGCAGTTCTTC
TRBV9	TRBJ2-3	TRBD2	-	CASSVGLAESTDTQYF	TGTGCCAGCAGCGTAGGACTAGCGGAGAGCACAGATACGCAGTATTTT